These 21 T cell receptor beta chains share one sample of origin, sequenced in a study of control samples from healthy donors and cancer patients. The data were produced by immunoSEQ multiplex PCR, yet TCRdb's version contains in-frame clones alone and is incomplete. The table has around 190,000 clones, roughly 92% seen once. Sequenced: blood. These receptors were taken from a man in his thirties or forties in good health.

The chain recombines TRBV28 with TRBJ1-2; 7 bases fit TRBD1. Looked up from germline, CDR1 is MDHEN and CDR2 is SYDVKM. V lost 3 bases and J lost 9; bases outside the gene matches: 7. The CDR3 sequence is 13 residues long. CDR3 nucleotide sequence: TGTGCCAGCAGTTTCCGGGACAGAAGTAGCTACACCTTC. Translating gives CASSFRDRSSYTF.

This chain joins TRBV5-1 and TRBJ2-7; TRBD1 agrees at 7 bases. The ends lost 4 bases at V and 6 bases at J; junction bases unmatched: 4. There are 12 residues in the CDR3. Germline V gene sequence: CDR1 SGHRS, CDR2 YFSETQ. The chain's CDR3 is CASSTGTAEQYF. As DNA, the CDR3 is TGCGCCAGCAGCACCGGGACAGCCGAGCAGTACTTC.

This chain uses TRBV6-6 with TRBJ1-5, with 7 bases matching TRBD1. Germline CDR1 and CDR2: MNHNY and SVGAGI (reference sequence). V lost 5 bases, J lost 2 bases, and 6 bases stayed unmatched. The CDR3 sequence is 15 residues long. DNA for the CDR3: TGTGCCAGCAGTACAGGGGAAGGGCGCAATCAGCCCCAGCATTTT. Its translation: CASSTGEGRNQPQHF.

The CDR3 loop is CASSSQSTDTQYF. The DNA of the CDR3 is TGTGCCAGCAGTTCCCAGTCCACAGATACGCAGTATTTT. V gene TRBV7-3 combines with J gene TRBJ2-3; D remains ambiguous. Germline lookup yields CDR1 SGHTA and CDR2 FQGTGA. There are 13 residues in the CDR3. The V gene lost 6 bases and the J gene lost 2 bases, with 9 bases spanning the gap. Combining the CDR3 with reference TRBV7-3 and TRBJ2-3 gives the whole variable domain GAGVSQTPSNKVTEKGKYVELRCDPISGHTALYWYRQSLGQGPEFLIYFQGTGAADDSGLPNDRFFAVRPEGSVSTLKIQRTERGDSAVYLCASSSQSTDTQYFGPGTRLTVL.

J is TRBJ1-3 and V is TRBV10-3; weak D call: TRBD1 (6 bases). The CDR3 contains 20 residues. V was cut by 4 bases and J by 4 bases, with 29 bases left in between. In germline, CDR1 is ENHRY, CDR2 SYGVKD. DNA of the CDR3: TGTGCCATCAGTGGCCAAGACAGGCCCCGTCAGGGAGTCTCGGGAAACACCATATATTTT. Amino acid sequence: CAISGQDRPRQGVSGNTIYF.

This chain connects TRBV9 to TRBJ2-7, with D uncertain. V lost 2 bases and J 1 base, leaving 16 bases between the germline ends. CDR3 size: 16 residues. Germline V gene sequence: CDR1 SGDLS, CDR2 YYNGEE. The CDR3 is CASSVRPSAVSYEQYF. Here the CDR3 DNA reads TGTGCCAGCAGCGTTCGCCCTTCCGCGGTATCCTACGAGCAGTACTTC.

J is TRBJ2-7 and V is TRBV30; no clear D. V was cut by 1 base and J by 9 bases, with 10 bases left in between. Germline V CDR1 and CDR2: GTSNPN, SVGIG (reference sequence). This CDR3 has 11 amino acids. The CDR3 nucleotides read TGTGCCTGGAGTGACAAAGTGGGGCAGTACTTC. Translating it yields CAWSDKVGQYF.

This sequence joins TRBV27 and TRBJ1-3; D is unresolved. Germline V lookup: CDR1 MNHEY, CDR2 SMNVEV (reference sequence). The CDR3 contains 15 residues. V was clipped by 1 base and J by 0 bases, with 7 bases between them. The CDR3 loop is CASSLYGVSGNTIYF. The CDR3 DNA sequence: TGTGCCAGCAGTTTATACGGGGTCTCTGGAAACACCATATATTTT.

V gene TRBV7-2 combines with J gene TRBJ2-7; D unresolved. The CDR3 has 12 amino acids. Germline loops: CDR1 SGHTA, CDR2 FQGNSA. The V gene lost 4 bases and the J gene lost 6 bases, with 10 bases spanning the gap. The CDR3 here is CASSSDTGEQYF. The CDR3 bases are TGTGCCAGCAGCTCGGATACGGGCGAGCAGTACTTC.

This chain joins TRBV4-2 and TRBJ2-1; 8 bases agree with TRBD1. The CDR3 is 16 residues long. Germline V gene sequence: CDR1 LGHNA, CDR2 YNFKEQ. Trimming removed 0 bases from V and 7 bases from J; junction bases left unmatched: 8. In DNA, the CDR3 is TGTGCCAGCAGCCAAGACTCCGGGACAGGATTTAATGAGCAGTTCTTC. This codes for CASSQDSGTGFNEQFF.

This clone was detected once. The chain joins TRBV6-2 or TRBV6-3 to TRBJ2-7, with D maybe TRBD1 (6 bases). The germline V gene has CDR1 MNHEY and CDR2 SVGEGT. The length of the CDR3 is 15 residues. V dropped 6 bases and J dropped 0 bases, with 15 bases sitting between them. CDR3 DNA: TGTGCCAGCAGCAGCCCGGGACACCGCTCCTACGAGCAGTACTTC. Translated: CASSSPGHRSYEQYF.

The CDR3, as DNA: TGTGCCACCAGTGATGGCGGCGTTCCGAGCACAGATACGCAGTATTTT. Protein: CATSDGGVPSTDTQYF. The rearrangement joins TRBV24-1 to TRBJ2-3; D not resolved. Trimming removed 3 bases at V and 0 bases at J, with 12 bases between. CDR3 length: 16 amino acids. CDR1 is KGHDR and CDR2 is SFDVKD in the germline V gene.

As regards this clone: At one end, the junction sequence differs from germline, possibly due to a read error. The rearrangement joins TRBV2 to TRBJ1-2; possible D gene TRBD1, 5 bases. The length of the CDR3 is 14 residues. CDR1 is SNHLY, CDR2 FYNNEI, per germline. The CDR3, as DNA: TGTGCCAGCAGTGAAGGAGCAGGGCCCCTCGGTAAAGCCTTC. Translation: CASSEGAGPLGKAF.

The chain has TRBV5-1 and TRBJ1-1, with 7 bases lining up with TRBD1. CDR3 length: 17 amino acids. Trimming took 0 bases from V and 1 from J; bases not matched to a gene: 9. Germline CDR1 and CDR2: SGHRS and YFSETQ. The CDR3 here is CASSLGGTARSNTEAFF. DNA of the CDR3: TGCGCCAGCAGCTTGGGGGGGACAGCAAGATCGAACACTGAAGCTTTCTTT.

This clone occurred once. This chain uses TRBV27 with TRBJ1-5; TRBD1 is a possible D gene (5 bases). The CDR3 covers 14 residues. Trimming pared 5 bases from V and 6 bases from J, leaving 14 bases between. Per germline, CDR1 MNHEY and CDR2 SMNVEV (reference sequence). The CDR3 nucleotides read TGTGCCAGCAGTACAAGGGACGTCGGTCAGCCCCAGCATTTT. Protein: CASSTRDVGQPQHF.

This chain joins TRBV5-4 and TRBJ2-7; TRBD2 matches 8 bases. The CDR3 has 14 residues. The germline CDR1 and CDR2 sequences are SGHNT and YYREEE (reference sequence). V lost 1 base, J lost 1 base, and 1 base stayed unmatched. The CDR3 loop is CASSLTSGSYEQYF. The CDR3 DNA is TGTGCCAGCAGCTTGACTAGCGGATCCTACGAGCAGTACTTC.

The V gene is TRBV6-5, the J gene TRBJ1-1, with 10 bases aligning to TRBD1. With V trimmed by 2 bases and J by 6 bases, 9 bases remained unmatched. Germline-derived CDR1 and CDR2 are MNHEY and SVGAGI. The CDR3 is 16 residues long. The CDR3 nucleotides are TGTGCCAGCAGTTACACCGGGACAGGGGCTGCGGCTGAAGCTTTCTTT. It encodes CASSYTGTGAAAEAFF.

The genes are TRBV19 and TRBJ2-7; D possibly corresponds to TRBD2 (5 bases). Per the germline V gene, CDR1 is LNHDA and CDR2 is SQIVND (reference sequence). Trimming cost V 5 bases and J 0 bases, with 14 bases left between them. The CDR3 consists of 15 residues. CDR3 protein: CASSVAGWSSYEQYF. The CDR3 coding sequence is TGTGCCAGTAGTGTGGCGGGCTGGAGCTCCTACGAGCAGTACTTC.

V is TRBV6-5 and J is TRBJ1-3, with D unclear. Trimming took off 0 bases at V and 4 bases at J, with 7 bases between the two ends. The CDR3 covers 14 residues. CDR1 and CDR2 from the germline V gene are MNHEY and SVGAGI. The DNA for the CDR3 is TGTGCCAGCAGTTACTCAAGGCGGGGAAACACCATATATTTT. The encoded protein is CASSYSRRGNTIYF.

The chain couples TRBV4-3 to TRBJ2-5; 8 nucleotides match TRBD2. The junction had 7 bases not matched to a gene; V was cut back by 3 bases and J by 7 bases. Germline V gives CDR1 LGHNA, CDR2 YSLEER. This CDR3 is 14 amino acids long. CDR3: CASSHRAGEGTQYF. CDR3 nucleotide sequence: TGCGCCAGCAGCCATAGAGCGGGGGAGGGGACCCAGTACTTC.

The chain uses TRBV12-3 or TRBV12-4 and TRBJ2-4, with D unresolved. CDR3 size: 13 residues. V was cut by 6 bases and J by 1 base, with 7 bases left in between. The DNA of the CDR3 is TGTGCCAGCAGATGGACGGCCAAAAACATTCAGTACTTC. Its translation is CASRWTAKNIQYF.